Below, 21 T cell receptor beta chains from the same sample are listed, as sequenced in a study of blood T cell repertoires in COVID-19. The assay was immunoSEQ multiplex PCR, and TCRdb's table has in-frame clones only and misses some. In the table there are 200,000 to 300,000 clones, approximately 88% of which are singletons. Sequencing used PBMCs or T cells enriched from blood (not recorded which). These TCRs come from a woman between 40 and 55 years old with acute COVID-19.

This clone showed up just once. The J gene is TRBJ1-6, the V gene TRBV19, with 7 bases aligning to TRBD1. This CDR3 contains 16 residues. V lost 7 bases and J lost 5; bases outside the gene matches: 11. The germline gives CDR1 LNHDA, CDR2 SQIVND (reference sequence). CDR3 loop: CASTNRPGQNNSPLHF. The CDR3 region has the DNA TGTGCCAGTACCAACCGTCCGGGACAGAATAATTCACCCCTCCACTTT.

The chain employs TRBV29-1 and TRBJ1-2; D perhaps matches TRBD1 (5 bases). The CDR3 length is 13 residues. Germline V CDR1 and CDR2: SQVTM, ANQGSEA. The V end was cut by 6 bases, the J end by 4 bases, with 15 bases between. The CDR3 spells CSVSGVAVYGYTF. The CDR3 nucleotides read TGCAGCGTCTCGGGGGTGGCTGTCTATGGCTACACCTTC.

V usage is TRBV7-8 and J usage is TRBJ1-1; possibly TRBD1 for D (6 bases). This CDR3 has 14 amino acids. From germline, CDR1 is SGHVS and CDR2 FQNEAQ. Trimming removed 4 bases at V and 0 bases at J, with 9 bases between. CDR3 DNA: TGTGCCAGCAGCTCCACAGGGTTGAACACTGAAGCTTTCTTT. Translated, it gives CASSSTGLNTEAFF.

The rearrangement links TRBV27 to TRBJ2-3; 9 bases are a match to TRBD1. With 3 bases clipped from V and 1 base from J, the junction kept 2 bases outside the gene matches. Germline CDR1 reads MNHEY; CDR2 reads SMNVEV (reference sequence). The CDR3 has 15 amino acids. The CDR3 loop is CASSLTGGGTDTQYF. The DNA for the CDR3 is TGTGCCAGCAGTTTGACAGGGGGAGGCACAGATACGCAGTATTTT.

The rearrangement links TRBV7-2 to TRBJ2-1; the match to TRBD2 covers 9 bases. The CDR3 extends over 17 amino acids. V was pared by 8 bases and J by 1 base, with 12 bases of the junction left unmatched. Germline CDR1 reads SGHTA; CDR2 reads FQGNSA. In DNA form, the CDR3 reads TGTGCCAGCTCCTGGGATAGCGGGGGAGGGTCCTACAATGAGCAGTTCTTC. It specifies CASSWDSGGGSYNEQFF.

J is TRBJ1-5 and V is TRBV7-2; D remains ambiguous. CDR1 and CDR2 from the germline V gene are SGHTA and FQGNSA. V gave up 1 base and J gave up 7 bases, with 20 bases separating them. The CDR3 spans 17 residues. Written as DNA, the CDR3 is TGTGCCAGCAGCTTAGACCCCATGAGCGGGGAAACGCAGCCCCAGCATTTT. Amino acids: CASSLDPMSGETQPQHF. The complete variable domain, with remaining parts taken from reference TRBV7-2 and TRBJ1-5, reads GAGVSQSPSNKVTEKGKDVELRCDPISGHTALYWYRQSLGQGLEFLIYFQGNSAPDKSGLPSDRFSAERTGGSVSTLTIQRTQQEDSAVYLCASSLDPMSGETQPQHFGDGTRLSIL.

The CDR3 protein is CASSRGQGRGYTF. CDR3 sequence (DNA): TGTGCCAGCAGTCGTGGACAGGGAAGGGGCTACACCTTC. The rearrangement uses TRBV2 and TRBJ1-2; 8 bases agree with TRBD1. From germline, CDR1 is SNHLY and CDR2 FYNNEI. V lost 5 bases and J lost 8; bases outside the gene matches: 7. This CDR3 has 13 amino acids.

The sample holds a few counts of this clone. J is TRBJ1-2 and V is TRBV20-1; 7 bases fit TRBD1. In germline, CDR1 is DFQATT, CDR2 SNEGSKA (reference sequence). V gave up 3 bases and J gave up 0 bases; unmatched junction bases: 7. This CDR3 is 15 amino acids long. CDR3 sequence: CSASGTASPNYGYTF. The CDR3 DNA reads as TGCAGTGCTAGTGGGACAGCCTCGCCTAACTATGGCTACACCTTC.

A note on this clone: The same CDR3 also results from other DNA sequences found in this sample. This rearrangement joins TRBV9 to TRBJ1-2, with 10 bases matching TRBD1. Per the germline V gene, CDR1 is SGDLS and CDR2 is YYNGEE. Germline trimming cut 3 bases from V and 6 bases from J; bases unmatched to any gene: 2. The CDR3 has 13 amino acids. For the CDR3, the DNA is TGTGCCAGCAGCGAAGGGACAGGGGATGGCTACACCTTC. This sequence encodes CASSEGTGDGYTF.

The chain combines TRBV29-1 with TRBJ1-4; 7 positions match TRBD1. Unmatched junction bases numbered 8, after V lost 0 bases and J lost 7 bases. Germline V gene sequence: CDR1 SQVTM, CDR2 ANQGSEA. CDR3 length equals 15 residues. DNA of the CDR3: TGCAGCGTTGAAGATACGAGGACAGGCGTTGAAAAACTGTTTTTT. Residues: CSVEDTRTGVEKLFF.

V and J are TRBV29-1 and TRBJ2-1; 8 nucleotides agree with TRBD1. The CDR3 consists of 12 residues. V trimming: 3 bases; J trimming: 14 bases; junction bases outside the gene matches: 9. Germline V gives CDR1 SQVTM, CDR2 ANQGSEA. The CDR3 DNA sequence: TGCAGCGTTGACCCAGGGGGCGCGTGGGAGTTCTTC. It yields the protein CSVDPGGAWEFF.

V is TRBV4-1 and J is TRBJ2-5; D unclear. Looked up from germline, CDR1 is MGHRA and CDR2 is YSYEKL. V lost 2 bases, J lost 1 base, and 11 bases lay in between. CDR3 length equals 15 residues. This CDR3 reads CASSQPSNFQETQYF. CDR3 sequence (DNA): TGCGCCAGCAGCCAACCCTCCAACTTCCAAGAGACCCAGTACTTC.

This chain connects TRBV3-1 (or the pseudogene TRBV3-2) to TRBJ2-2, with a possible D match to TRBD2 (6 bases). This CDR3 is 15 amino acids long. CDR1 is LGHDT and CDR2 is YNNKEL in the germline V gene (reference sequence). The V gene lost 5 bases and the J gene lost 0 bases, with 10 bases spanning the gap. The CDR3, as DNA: TGTGCCAGCAGCGCGGGACGGACGAACACCGGGGAGCTGTTTTTT. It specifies CASSAGRTNTGELFF.

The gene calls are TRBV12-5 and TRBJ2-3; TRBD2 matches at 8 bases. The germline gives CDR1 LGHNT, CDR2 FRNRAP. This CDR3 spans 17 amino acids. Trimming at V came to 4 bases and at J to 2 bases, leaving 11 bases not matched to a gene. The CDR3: CASGSHIGGAYTDTQYF. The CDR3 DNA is TGTGCTAGTGGTTCACATATCGGGGGGGCCTACACAGATACGCAGTATTTT.

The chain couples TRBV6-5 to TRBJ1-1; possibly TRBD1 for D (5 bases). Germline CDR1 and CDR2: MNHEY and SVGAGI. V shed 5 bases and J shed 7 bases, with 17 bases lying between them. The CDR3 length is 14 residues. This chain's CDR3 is CASSPPGGAGEAFF. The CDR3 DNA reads TGTGCCAGCAGTCCCCCGGGAGGGGCGGGTGAAGCTTTCTTT.

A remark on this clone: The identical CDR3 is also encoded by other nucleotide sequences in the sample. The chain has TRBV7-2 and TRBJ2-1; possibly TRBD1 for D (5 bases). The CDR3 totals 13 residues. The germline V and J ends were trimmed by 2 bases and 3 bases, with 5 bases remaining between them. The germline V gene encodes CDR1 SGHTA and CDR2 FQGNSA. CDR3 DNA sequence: TGTGCCAGCAGCTTACAGGGCTACAATGAGCAGTTCTTC. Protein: CASSLQGYNEQFF.

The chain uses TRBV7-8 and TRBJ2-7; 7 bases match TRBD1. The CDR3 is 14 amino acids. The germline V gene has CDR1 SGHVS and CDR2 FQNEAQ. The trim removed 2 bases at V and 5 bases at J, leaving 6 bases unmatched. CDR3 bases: TGTGCCAGCAGCTTACTTGACAGGGCCCACGAGCAGTACTTC. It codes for CASSLLDRAHEQYF.

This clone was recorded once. The CDR3 DNA is TGTGCCAGCAGACGAAGGACAGGGGAGTCTGGAAACACCATATATTTT. The encoded protein is CASRRRTGESGNTIYF. The J gene is TRBJ1-3, the V gene TRBV7-2; 9 bases fit TRBD1. The CDR3 runs 16 residues. Germline CDR1 SGHTA, CDR2 FQGNSA. V trimming: 6 bases; J trimming: 1 base; junction bases outside the gene matches: 7.

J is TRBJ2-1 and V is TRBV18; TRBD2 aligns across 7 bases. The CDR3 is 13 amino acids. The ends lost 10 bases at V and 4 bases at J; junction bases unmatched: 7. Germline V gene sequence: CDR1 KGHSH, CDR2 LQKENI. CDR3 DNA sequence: TGTGCCACCGCTTCGGGAGGATACAATGAGCAGTTCTTC. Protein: CATASGGYNEQFF.

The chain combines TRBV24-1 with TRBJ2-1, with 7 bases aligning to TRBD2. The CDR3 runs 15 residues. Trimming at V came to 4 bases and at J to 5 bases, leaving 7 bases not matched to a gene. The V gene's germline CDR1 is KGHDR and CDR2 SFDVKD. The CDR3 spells CATSEPTSINNEQFF. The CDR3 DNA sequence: TGTGCCACCAGTGAGCCGACTAGCATAAACAATGAGCAGTTCTTC.

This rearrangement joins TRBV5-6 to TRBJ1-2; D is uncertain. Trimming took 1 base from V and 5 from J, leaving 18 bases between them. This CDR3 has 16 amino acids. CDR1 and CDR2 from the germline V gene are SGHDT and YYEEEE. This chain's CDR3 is CASSLRGLAAVYGYTF. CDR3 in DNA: TGTGCCAGCAGCTTGAGAGGCCTTGCCGCCGTTTATGGCTACACCTTC. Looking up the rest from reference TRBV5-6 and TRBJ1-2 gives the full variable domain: DAGVTQSPTHLIKTRGQQVTLRCSPKSGHDTVSWYQQALGQGPQFIFQYYEEEERQRGNFPDRFSGHQFPNYSSELNVNALLLGDSALYLCASSLRGLAAVYGYTFGSGTRLTVV.